This T cell receptor beta chain appears in the sequencing data of a study of CD8 T cells in ankylosing spondylitis. This clonotype showed up many times. The antigen remains undetermined. Quantitative 5'-RACE with molecular barcodes generated TCR beta libraries. A single record per CDR3 protein comes from TCRdb applying MiXCR to the 5' RACE reads. The data show 150,000 to 200,000 distinct CDR3 sequences, over 10% seen once. Study results and caveats: Previous work reported some of these motif variants in the synovial fluid and blood of reactive arthritis.

The length of the CDR3 is 13 residues. Trimming shortened V by 4 bases and J by 3 bases, and 10 bases separated the two germline ends. Per germline, CDR1 SQVTM and CDR2 ANQGSEA. The clonotype was recovered from a male donor with ankylosing spondylitis or in good health (not recorded which). The chain uses TRBV29-1 and TRBJ2-1; D is ambiguous. What was sequenced was blood, either unsorted or a sorted T cell fraction (not recorded which). The CDR3 loop reads CSVGASSYNEQFF. CDR3 coding DNA: TGCAGCGTTGGGGCCAGCAGCTACAATGAGCAGTTCTTC.